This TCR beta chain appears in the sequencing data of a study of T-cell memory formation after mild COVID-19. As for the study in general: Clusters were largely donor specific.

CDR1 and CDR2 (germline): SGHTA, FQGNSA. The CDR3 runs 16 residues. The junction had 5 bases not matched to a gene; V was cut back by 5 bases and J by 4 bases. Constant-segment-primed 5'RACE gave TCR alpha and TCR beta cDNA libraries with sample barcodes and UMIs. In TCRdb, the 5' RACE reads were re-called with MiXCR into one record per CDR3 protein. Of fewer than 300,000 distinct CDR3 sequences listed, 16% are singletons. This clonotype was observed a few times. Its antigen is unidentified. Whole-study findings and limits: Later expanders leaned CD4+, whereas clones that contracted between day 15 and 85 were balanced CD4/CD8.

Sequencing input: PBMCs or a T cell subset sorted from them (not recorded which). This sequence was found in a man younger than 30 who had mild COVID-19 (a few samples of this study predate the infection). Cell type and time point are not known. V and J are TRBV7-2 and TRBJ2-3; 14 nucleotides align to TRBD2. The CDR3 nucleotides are TGTGCCAGCAGCCCGACTAGCGGGGGGGCCTCAGATACGCAGTATTTT. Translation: CASSPTSGGASDTQYF.